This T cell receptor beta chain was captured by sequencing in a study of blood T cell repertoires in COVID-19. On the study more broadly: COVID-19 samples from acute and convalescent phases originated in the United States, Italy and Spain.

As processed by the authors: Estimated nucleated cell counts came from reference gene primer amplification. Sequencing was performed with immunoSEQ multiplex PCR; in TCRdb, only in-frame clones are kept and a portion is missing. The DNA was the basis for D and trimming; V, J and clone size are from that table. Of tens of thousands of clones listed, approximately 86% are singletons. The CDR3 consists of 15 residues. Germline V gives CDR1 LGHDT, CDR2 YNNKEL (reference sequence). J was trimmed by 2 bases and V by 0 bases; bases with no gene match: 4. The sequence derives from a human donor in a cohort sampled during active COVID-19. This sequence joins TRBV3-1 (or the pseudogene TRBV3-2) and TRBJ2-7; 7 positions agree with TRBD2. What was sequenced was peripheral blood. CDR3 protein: CASSQEARGTYEQYF. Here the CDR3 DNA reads TGTGCCAGCAGCCAAGAGGCGCGGGGGACCTACGAGCAGTACTTC.